Sequencing of this TCR beta chain was carried out in a study of blood T cell repertoires in COVID-19. Across the study: PBMCs, B-cell-depleted T cells, or T cells were the source of the cDNA or gDNA that made up the material.

This CDR3 contains 11 residues. Trimming took off 2 bases at V and 6 bases at J, with 3 bases between the two ends. Germline-derived CDR1 and CDR2 are SGHRS and YFSETQ. Per the study methods: By means of reference gene primer amplification, nucleated cell counts were estimated. Clones were read by immunoSEQ multiplex PCR, and TCRdb kept only the in-frame ones, dropping some. That table gives V, J and clone size, and the DNA gave D and trimming. The repertoire has roughly 49,000 clones, 87% of them found once; the top ten carry 6% to 7%. The sample comprised peripheral blood. The chain carries TRBV5-1 and TRBJ2-1; D ambiguous. The receptor was derived from a man aged 50 or older with active COVID-19. CDR3 residues: CASSFSNEQFF. For the CDR3, the DNA is TGCGCCAGCAGCTTTAGCAATGAGCAGTTCTTC.